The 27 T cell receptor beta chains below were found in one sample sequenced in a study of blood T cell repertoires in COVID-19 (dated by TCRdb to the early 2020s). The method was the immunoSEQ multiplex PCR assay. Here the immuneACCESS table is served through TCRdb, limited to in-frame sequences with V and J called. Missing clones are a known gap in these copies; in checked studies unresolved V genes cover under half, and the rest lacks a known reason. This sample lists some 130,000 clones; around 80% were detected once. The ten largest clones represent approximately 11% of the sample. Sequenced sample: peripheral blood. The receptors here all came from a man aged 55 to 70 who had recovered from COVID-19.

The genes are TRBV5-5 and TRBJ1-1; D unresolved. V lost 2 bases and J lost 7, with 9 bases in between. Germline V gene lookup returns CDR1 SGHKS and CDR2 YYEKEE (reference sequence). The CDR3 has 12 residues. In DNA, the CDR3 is TGTGCCAGCAGCTTAGAGAACCTTGAAGCTTTCTTT. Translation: CASSLENLEAFF.

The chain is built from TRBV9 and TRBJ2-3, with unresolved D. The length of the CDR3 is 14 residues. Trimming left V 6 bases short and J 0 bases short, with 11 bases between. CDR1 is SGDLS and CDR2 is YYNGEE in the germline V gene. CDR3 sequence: CASNPAPSTDTQYF. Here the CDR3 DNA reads TGTGCCAGCAACCCAGCGCCTAGCACAGATACGCAGTATTTT.

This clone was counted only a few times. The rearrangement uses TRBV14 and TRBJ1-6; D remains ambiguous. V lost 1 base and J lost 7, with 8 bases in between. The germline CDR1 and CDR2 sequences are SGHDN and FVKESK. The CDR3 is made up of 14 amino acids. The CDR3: CASSQGRENSPLHF. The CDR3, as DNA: TGTGCCAGCAGCCAAGGACGGGAGAATTCACCCCTCCACTTT.

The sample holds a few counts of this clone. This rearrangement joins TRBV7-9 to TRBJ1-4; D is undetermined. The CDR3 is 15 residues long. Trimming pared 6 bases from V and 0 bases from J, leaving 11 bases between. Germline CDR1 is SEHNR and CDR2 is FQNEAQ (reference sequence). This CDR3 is CASSVMASTNEKLFF. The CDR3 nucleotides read TGTGCCAGCAGTGTAATGGCCTCAACTAATGAAAAACTGTTTTTT.

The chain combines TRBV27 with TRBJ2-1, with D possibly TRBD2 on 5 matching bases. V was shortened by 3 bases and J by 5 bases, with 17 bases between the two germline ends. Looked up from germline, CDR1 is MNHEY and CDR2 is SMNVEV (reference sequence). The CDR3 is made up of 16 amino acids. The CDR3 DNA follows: TGTGCCAGCAGTTTCCTCGACGCCGCGAGGGACAATGAGCAGTTCTTC. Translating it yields CASSFLDAARDNEQFF.

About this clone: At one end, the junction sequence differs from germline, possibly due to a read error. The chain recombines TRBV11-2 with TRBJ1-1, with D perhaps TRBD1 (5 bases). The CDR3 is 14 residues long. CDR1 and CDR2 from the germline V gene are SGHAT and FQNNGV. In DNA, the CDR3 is TGTGTCAGCAGCTTGGCCCAGGGATACACTGAAGCTTTCTTT. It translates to CVSSLAQGYTEAFF. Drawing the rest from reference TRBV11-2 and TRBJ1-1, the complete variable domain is EAGVAQSPRYKIIEKRQSVAFWCNPISGHATLYWYQQILGQGPKLLIQFQNNGVVDDSQLPKDRFSAERLKGVDSTLKIQPAKLEDSAVYLCVSSLAQGYTEAFFGQGTRLTVV.

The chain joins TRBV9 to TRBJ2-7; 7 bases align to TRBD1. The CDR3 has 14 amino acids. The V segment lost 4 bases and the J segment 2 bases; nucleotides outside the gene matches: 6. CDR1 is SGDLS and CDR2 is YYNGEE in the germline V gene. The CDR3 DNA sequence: TGTGCCAGCAGCCTCCGACAGGGTACCTACGAGCAGTACTTC. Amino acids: CASSLRQGTYEQYF.

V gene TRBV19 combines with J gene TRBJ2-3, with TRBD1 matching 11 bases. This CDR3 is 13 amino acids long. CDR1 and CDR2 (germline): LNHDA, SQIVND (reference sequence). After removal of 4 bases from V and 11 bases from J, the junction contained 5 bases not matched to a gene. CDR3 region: CASSTGTGGVQYF. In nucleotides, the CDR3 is TGTGCCAGTAGTACCGGGACAGGGGGGGTGCAGTATTTT.

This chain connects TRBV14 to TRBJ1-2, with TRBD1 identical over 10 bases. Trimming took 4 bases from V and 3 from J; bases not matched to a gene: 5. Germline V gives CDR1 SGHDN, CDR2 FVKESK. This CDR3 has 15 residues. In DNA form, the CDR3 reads TGTGCCAGCAGCCCCTCGACAGGGGGCTACTATGGCTACACCTTC. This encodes CASSPSTGGYYGYTF.

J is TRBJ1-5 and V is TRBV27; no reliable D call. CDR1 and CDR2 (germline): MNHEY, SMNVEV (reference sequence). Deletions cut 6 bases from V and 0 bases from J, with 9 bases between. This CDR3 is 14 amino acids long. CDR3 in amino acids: CASRPSVSNQPQHF. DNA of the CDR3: TGTGCCAGCAGACCCAGTGTTAGCAATCAGCCCCAGCATTTT.

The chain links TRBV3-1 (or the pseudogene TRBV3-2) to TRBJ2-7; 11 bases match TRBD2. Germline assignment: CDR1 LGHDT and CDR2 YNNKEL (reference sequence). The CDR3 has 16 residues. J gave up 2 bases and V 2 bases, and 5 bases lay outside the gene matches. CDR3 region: CASSQTTSGAPYEQYF. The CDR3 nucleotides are TGTGCCAGCAGCCAAACGACTAGCGGGGCTCCCTACGAGCAGTACTTC.

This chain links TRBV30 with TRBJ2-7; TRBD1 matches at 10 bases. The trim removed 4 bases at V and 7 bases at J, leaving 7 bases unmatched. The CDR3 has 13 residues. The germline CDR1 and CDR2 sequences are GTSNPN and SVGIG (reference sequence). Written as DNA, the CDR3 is TGTGCCTGGACCACGGACAGGGGGGGTGAGCAGTACTTC. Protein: CAWTTDRGGEQYF.

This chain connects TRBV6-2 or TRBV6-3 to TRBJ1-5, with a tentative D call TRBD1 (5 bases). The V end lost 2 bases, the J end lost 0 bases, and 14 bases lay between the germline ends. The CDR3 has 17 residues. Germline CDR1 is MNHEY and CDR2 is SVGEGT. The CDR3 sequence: CASSYPRGGLSNQPQHF. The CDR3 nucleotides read TGTGCCAGCAGTTACCCCCGGGGGGGACTTAGCAATCAGCCCCAGCATTTT.

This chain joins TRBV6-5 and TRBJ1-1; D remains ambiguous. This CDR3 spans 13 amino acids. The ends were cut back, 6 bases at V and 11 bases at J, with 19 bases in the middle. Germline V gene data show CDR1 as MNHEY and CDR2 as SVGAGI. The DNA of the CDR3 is TGTGCCAGCAGGCCCCCGGGAAGGCAGGAGGCTTTCTTT. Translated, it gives CASRPPGRQEAFF.

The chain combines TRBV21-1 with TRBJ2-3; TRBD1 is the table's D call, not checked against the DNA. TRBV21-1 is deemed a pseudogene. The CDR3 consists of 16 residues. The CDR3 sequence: CASSSSQGWSPDTQYF. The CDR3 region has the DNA TGTGCCAGCAGCAGTTCTCAGGGTTGGAGCCCAGATACGCAGTATTTT.

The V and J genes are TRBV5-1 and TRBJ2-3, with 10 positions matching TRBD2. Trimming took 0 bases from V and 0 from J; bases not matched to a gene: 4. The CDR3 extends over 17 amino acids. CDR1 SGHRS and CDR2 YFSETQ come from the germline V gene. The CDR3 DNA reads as TGCGCCAGCAGCTTGGGACTAGCGGGCGCAAGCACAGATACGCAGTATTTT. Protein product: CASSLGLAGASTDTQYF.

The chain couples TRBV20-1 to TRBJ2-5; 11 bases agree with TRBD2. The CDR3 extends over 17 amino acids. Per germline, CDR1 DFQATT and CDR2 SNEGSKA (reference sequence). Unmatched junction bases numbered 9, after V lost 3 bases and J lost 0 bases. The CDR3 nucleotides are TGCAGTGCTAGTGGCCTAGCGGGAGGACCGTACCAAGAGACCCAGTACTTC. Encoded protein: CSASGLAGGPYQETQYF.

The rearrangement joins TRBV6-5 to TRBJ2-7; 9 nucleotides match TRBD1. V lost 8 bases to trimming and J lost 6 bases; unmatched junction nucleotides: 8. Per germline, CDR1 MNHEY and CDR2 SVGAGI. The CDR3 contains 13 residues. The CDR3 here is CASRKSDRGEQYF. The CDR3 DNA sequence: TGTGCCAGCCGAAAATCGGACAGGGGCGAGCAGTACTTC.

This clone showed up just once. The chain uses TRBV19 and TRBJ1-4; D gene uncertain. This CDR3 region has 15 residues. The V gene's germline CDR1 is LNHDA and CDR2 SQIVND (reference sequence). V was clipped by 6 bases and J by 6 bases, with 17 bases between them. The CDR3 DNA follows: TGTGCCAGTAGGGCGGCCGGCCGTATGGATGAAAAACTGTTTTTT. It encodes CASRAAGRMDEKLFF.

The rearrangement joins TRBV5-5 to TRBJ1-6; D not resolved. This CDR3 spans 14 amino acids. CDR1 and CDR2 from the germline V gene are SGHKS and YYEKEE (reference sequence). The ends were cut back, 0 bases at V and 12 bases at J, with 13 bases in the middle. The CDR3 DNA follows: TGTGCCAGCAGCTTGGAGAGGGTTGGGTTACCCCTCCACTTT. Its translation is CASSLERVGLPLHF. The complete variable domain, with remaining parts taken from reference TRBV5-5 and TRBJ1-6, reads DAGVTQSPTHLIKTRGQQVTLRCSPISGHKSVSWYQQVLGQGPQFIFQYYEKEERGRGNFPDRFSARQFPNYSSELNVNALLLGDSALYLCASSLERVGLPLHFGNGTRLTVT.

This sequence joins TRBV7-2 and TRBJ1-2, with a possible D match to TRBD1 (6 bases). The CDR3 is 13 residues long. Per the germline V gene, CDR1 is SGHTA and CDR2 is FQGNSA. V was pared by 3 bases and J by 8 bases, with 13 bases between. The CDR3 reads CASSFNRDGGYTF. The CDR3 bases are TGTGCCAGCAGCTTTAACAGGGATGGAGGCTACACCTTC.

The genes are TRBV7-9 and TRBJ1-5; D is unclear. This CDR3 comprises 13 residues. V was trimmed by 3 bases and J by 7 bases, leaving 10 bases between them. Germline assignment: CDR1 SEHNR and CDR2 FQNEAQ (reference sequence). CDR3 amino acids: CASSFGSGQPQHF. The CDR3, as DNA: TGTGCCAGCAGCTTCGGGTCGGGGCAGCCCCAGCATTTT.

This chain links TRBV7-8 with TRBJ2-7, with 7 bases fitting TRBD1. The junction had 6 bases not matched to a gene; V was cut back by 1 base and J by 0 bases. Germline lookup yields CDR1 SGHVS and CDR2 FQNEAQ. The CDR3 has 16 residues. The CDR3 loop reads CASSLEGTADSYEQYF. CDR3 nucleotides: TGTGCCAGCAGCTTAGAGGGGACAGCTGACTCCTACGAGCAGTACTTC.

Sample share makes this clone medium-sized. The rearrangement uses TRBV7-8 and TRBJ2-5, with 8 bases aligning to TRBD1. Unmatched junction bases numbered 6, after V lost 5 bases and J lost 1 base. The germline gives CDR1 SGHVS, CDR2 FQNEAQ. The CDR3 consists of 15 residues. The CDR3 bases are TGTGCCAGCAGCCCACACGGGACAGGCCAAGAGACCCAGTACTTC. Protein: CASSPHGTGQETQYF.

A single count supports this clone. CDR3 DNA sequence: TGTGCCACCAGTGGCGGGCTTGACAGGGTGGGTCAGCCCCAGCATTTT. The encoded protein is CATSGGLDRVGQPQHF. The chain carries TRBV24-1 and TRBJ1-5, with 7 bases aligning to TRBD1. Germline V lookup: CDR1 KGHDR, CDR2 SFDVKD. Trimming cost V 5 bases and J 6 bases; bases outside gene matches: 12. The CDR3 covers 16 residues.

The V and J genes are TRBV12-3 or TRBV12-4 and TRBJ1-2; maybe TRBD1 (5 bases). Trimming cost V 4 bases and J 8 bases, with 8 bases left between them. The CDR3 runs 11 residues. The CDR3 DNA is TGTGCCAGCAGTTCAGGGTACGGCTACACCTTC. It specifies CASSSGYGYTF.

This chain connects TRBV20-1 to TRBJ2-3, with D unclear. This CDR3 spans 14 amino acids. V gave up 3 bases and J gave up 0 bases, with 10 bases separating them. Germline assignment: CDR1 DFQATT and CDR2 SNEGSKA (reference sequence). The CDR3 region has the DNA TGCAGTGCTAGTCAACACCCAAGCACAGATACGCAGTATTTT. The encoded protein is CSASQHPSTDTQYF.